A single sample gave rise to the 20 T cell receptor beta chains below, sequenced in a study of T cell repertoires in cytomegalovirus infection. Antigen specificity for these receptors is unknown. TCRdb reanalysed the reads using MiXCR and keeps one entry per CDR3 protein. Among some 350,000 distinct CDR3 sequences, about 32% were seen once, and the ten largest hold about 13%. The sample was cultured PBMCs, taken from culture after CMV antigen stimulation. These receptors were taken from a human donor in good health (CMV status not recorded). Some clones in this sample may be carry-over from other donors' samples.

The CDR3 reads CAIGWSGDIQYF. CDR3 nucleotides: TGTGCCATCGGTTGGAGTGGAGACATTCAGTACTTC. The chain employs TRBV10-3 and TRBJ2-4; no reliable D call. V lost 8 bases to trimming and J lost 8 bases, with 13 bases between them. Germline CDR1 and CDR2: ENHRY and SYGVKD. The CDR3 runs to 12 residues.

CDR3 sequence reads: CASSRARGQGFEHRASYNEQFF. DNA of the CDR3: TGTGCCAGCAGCCGAGCCCGGGGACAGGGTTTCGAGCACCGAGCCTCCTACAATGAGCAGTTCTTC. This chain links TRBV7-6 with TRBJ2-1; 9 bases align to TRBD1. This CDR3 region has 22 residues. V shed 5 bases and J 0 bases; nucleotides not matched to a gene: 23. Germline-derived CDR1 and CDR2 are SGHVS and FNYEAQ.

This chain joins TRBV10-3 and TRBJ2-4; D is uncertain. The CDR3 extends over 11 amino acids. CDR1 is ENHRY, CDR2 SYGVKD, per germline. Trimming shortened V by 11 bases and J by 5 bases, and 10 bases separated the two germline ends. The CDR3, as DNA: TGTGCCGCCAAAACAGAAAACATTCAGTACTTC. This codes for CAAKTENIQYF.

This clonotype was observed a few times. V gene TRBV28 combines with J gene TRBJ2-5; D may be TRBD1 or TRBD2 (5 bases each). V was shortened by 2 bases and J by 5 bases, with 12 bases between the two germline ends. The CDR3 sequence is 14 residues long. Germline V lookup: CDR1 MDHEN, CDR2 SYDVKM. The CDR3 region is CASSLRDALETQYF. The CDR3 region has the DNA TGTGCCAGCAGTTTACGGGACGCCCTTGAGACCCAGTACTTC.

This clonotype has only a few counts. The CDR3 sequence is CASSPQGGTYNEQFF. DNA of the CDR3: TGTGCCAGCAGTCCACAGGGGGGCACCTACAATGAGCAGTTCTTC. The rearrangement joins TRBV6-5 to TRBJ2-1, with TRBD1 matching 8 bases. J was trimmed by 2 bases and V by 5 bases; bases with no gene match: 5. The CDR3 totals 15 residues. The germline V gene encodes CDR1 MNHEY and CDR2 SVGAGI.

The chain uses TRBV4-2 and TRBJ2-1; TRBD2 agrees at 9 bases. The trim removed 2 bases at V and 4 bases at J, leaving 12 bases unmatched. Germline V gives CDR1 LGHNA, CDR2 YNFKEQ. The CDR3 is 18 residues long. The DNA of the CDR3 is TGTGCCAGCAGCCAATCCACCCTGACTAGCGGCTTTTACAATGAGCAGTTCTTC. It translates to CASSQSTLTSGFYNEQFF.

The gene calls are TRBV29-1 and TRBJ2-2, with D perhaps TRBD1 or TRBD2 (5 bases each). V lost 7 bases, J lost 1 base, and 10 bases lay in between. Germline-derived CDR1 and CDR2 are SQVTM and ANQGSEA. CDR3 length equals 13 residues. The CDR3 here is CSAGTQNTGELFF. In DNA form, the CDR3 reads TGCAGCGCCGGGACCCAGAACACCGGGGAGCTGTTTTTT.

The CDR3 DNA reads as TGTGCCAGCAGCCAGACAGGGACCCCTGAAGCTTTCTTT. Protein product: CASSQTGTPEAFF. The V and J genes are TRBV14 and TRBJ1-1; 7 bases are shared with TRBD1. The ends lost 3 bases at V and 6 bases at J; junction bases unmatched: 4. Germline V gene sequence: CDR1 SGHDN, CDR2 FVKESK. The CDR3 loop spans 13 amino acids.

The V call is TRBV12-3 or TRBV12-4, the J call TRBJ2-5; D ambiguous. The V gene lost 6 bases and the J gene lost 2 bases, with 13 bases spanning the gap. The CDR3 is 14 amino acids. The CDR3 bases are TGTGCCAGCAGCCCCCTCTTGTGGCAAGAGACCCAGTACTTC. Translating it yields CASSPLLWQETQYF.

V is TRBV6-2 or TRBV6-3 and J is TRBJ2-1; D possibly corresponds to TRBD1 (6 bases). V gave up 5 bases and J gave up 5 bases, with 16 bases separating them. The germline V gene has CDR1 MNHEY and CDR2 SVGEGT. This CDR3 has 15 residues. CDR3 in amino acids: CASSPKSRGHNEQFF. As DNA, the CDR3 is TGTGCCAGCAGTCCCAAGTCCAGGGGCCACAATGAGCAGTTCTTC.

The V call is TRBV5-4, the J call TRBJ2-5, with 9 bases lining up with TRBD1. The germline V gene has CDR1 SGHNT and CDR2 YYREEE (reference sequence). The CDR3 is 18 residues long. V was pared by 7 bases and J by 7 bases, with 23 bases of the junction left unmatched. This CDR3 is CASVPPGQGNILDRTQYF. CDR3 nucleotide sequence: TGTGCCAGCGTCCCGCCGGGACAGGGAAATATTTTAGATAGGACCCAGTACTTC.

This clonotype has a count of ten or more. This chain connects TRBV12-3 or TRBV12-4 to TRBJ1-3; the D is unclear. V shed 5 bases and J shed 0 bases, with 17 bases lying between them. The CDR3 spans 17 residues. The CDR3, as DNA: TGTGCCAGCAGTCTCCCCGACTCCGGCCTCTCTGGAAACACCATATATTTT. This encodes CASSLPDSGLSGNTIYF.

The table lists this clonotype with a few counts. This rearrangement joins TRBV19 to TRBJ2-2, with D perhaps TRBD2 (7 bases). Between the trimmed V and J ends, which lost 10 bases and 4 bases, there was a span of 25 bases. The CDR3 runs 17 residues. Per germline, CDR1 LNHDA and CDR2 SQIVND (reference sequence). CDR3 nucleotide sequence: TGTGCCACGAGACCCCTTGGAGCGGGGACAAGCACCGGGGAGCTGTTTTTT. Encoded protein: CATRPLGAGTSTGELFF.

V and J are TRBV14 and TRBJ1-1, with 8 bases matching TRBD1. Germline trimming cut 2 bases from V and 0 bases from J; bases unmatched to any gene: 5. Germline-derived CDR1 and CDR2 are SGHDN and FVKESK. The CDR3 is 16 residues long. This CDR3 is CASSQPGQGMNTEAFF. Here the CDR3 DNA reads TGTGCCAGCAGCCAACCCGGACAGGGTATGAACACTGAAGCTTTCTTT.

This clonotype has only a few counts. This chain joins TRBV12-3 or TRBV12-4 and TRBJ1-6, with 9 bases fitting TRBD1. The V segment lost 1 base and the J segment 10 bases; nucleotides outside the gene matches: 5. The CDR3 has 15 residues. For the CDR3, the DNA is TGTGCCAGCAGTTTAGGGGGGACAGGGCGATCACCCCTCCACTTT. Translation: CASSLGGTGRSPLHF.

This clonotype was recorded many times. The chain combines TRBV6-2 or TRBV6-3 with TRBJ2-5; 15 positions agree with TRBD2. This CDR3 has 19 residues. CDR1 is MNHEY, CDR2 SVGEGT, per germline. The V segment lost 6 bases and the J segment 9 bases; nucleotides outside the gene matches: 20. CDR3 protein: CASSFPTSGTSGRNFAQYF. The CDR3 DNA reads TGTGCCAGCAGCTTTCCTACATCCGGGACTAGCGGGAGGAATTTTGCCCAGTACTTC.

This chain links TRBV6-2 or TRBV6-3 with TRBJ2-7, with D maybe TRBD1 (6 bases). CDR3 length equals 13 residues. Germline loops: CDR1 MNHEY, CDR2 SVGEGT. The V gene lost 7 bases and the J gene lost 2 bases, with 12 bases spanning the gap. CDR3 coding DNA: TGTGCCAGCACGCCCGACAGGCCCTACGAGCAGTACTTC. Its translation: CASTPDRPYEQYF.

This sequence joins TRBV12-3 or TRBV12-4 and TRBJ1-5; D not certain. V lost 5 bases, J lost 10 bases, and 15 bases lay in between. CDR3 length: 13 residues. CDR3 in amino acids: CASSRSTNPPQHF. In DNA, the CDR3 is TGTGCCAGCAGTCGATCGACCAATCCACCCCAGCATTTT.

V and J are TRBV28 and TRBJ2-7; either TRBD1 or TRBD2 may fit D (5 bases each). Trimming shortened V by 4 bases and J by 5 bases, and 18 bases separated the two germline ends. CDR1 is MDHEN, CDR2 SYDVKM, per germline. CDR3 length: 15 residues. The CDR3 here is CASSSRDRLGDEQYF. The CDR3 DNA reads TGTGCCAGCAGTTCCCGGGACCGGTTGGGCGACGAGCAGTACTTC.

The table lists this clonotype with a count of one. The V gene is TRBV29-1, the J gene TRBJ2-5; D assignment may be TRBD1 or TRBD2 (5 bases each). This CDR3 region has 12 residues. V lost 3 bases to trimming and J lost 5 bases, with 10 bases between them. Germline V gene data show CDR1 as SQVTM and CDR2 as ANQGSEA. The CDR3 nucleotides are TGCAGCGTTGAGGGACGCCTGGAGACCCAGTACTTC. The encoded protein is CSVEGRLETQYF. The whole variable domain, remainder taken from reference TRBV29-1 and TRBJ2-5, is SAVISQKPSRDICQRGTSLTIQCQVDSQVTMMFWYRQQPGQSLTLIATANQGSEATYESGFVIDKFPISRPNLTFSTLTVSNMSPEDSSIYLCSVEGRLETQYFGPGTRLLVL.